This record covers a single T cell receptor beta chain. The antigen this receptor binds is unknown. No much larger clonotype is one base removed from it; base qualities were not supplied. In the prospective study, participants were about 18 to 100 years old, resided in under 30 geographic areas of the United States, and were enrolled through a virtual design. To assign participants to cohorts, the prospective study relied on clinical history that participants themselves reported in a screening survey and a study questionnaire. ImmuneRACE Cohort 3 recovered participants were defined by two consecutive negative NP/OP PCR tests, healthcare professional clearance, or symptom resolution. In the prospective study, whole blood, serum and a nasopharyngeal or oropharyngeal swab were collected from each participant by mobile phlebotomists. Additional blood draws and questionnaires over a 2-month period could optionally be provided by prospective study participants. Before DNA extraction, prospective study blood samples were shipped either frozen or at room temperature.

This record belongs to a study of blood T cell repertoires in COVID-19 (dated by TCRdb to 2020 to 2021). Regarding the complete study: Samples from collaborators originated in the United States, Italy and Spain and spanned both the acute and convalescent phases of COVID-19. The material from the prospective study consisted of cDNA or gDNA derived from T cells, B-cell-depleted T cells, or PBMCs. Deeply sampled blood TCRbeta repertoires from subjects exposed to, actively infected with, or recovered from COVID-19 were included in the dataset. A freely available public database, intended as a resource for researchers studying the immune response to SARS-CoV-2, is where the repertoires were released. Samples came from the ongoing ImmuneRACE study (first 160 participants) plus 1,254 subjects from 6 global collaborators. A de-identified subject ID, COVID-19 status, age in years and sex were almost always included in the sample metadata. HLA class I and class II types, where available, came from metadata supplied by the sample provider rather than from assay-based typing.

CDR1 and CDR2 are drawn from the germline V gene (reference sequence): LGHDT, YNNKEL. Clipping removes 0 bases from V and 6 bases from J, with 13 as the unmatched junction base count. Counted from cysteine to phenylalanine, this CDR3 has 18 amino acids. The kept DNA is CDR3 alone, 54 bases in frame from the first base. TCRbeta CDR3 regions were amplified from genomic DNA using the immunoSEQ Assay, a bias-controlled multiplex PCR. The published analysis was carried out like this. The number of nucleated cells in each sample was estimated from the amplification of reference gene primers within the assay. Sequence reads were collapsed and filtered to measure the absolute abundance of every unique TCRbeta CDR3 rearrangement. Productive Simpson clonality was computed per sample as the square root of Simpson's diversity index over productive rearrangements. This is the immuneACCESS table as TCRdb keeps it, with only in-frame sequences that have V and J called. A part of the clones is gone; compared with another copy, unresolved V genes explain less than half, and the rest is unexplained. The D gene and trimming were derived from the DNA, and the V and J assignments and clone size from that table. Here the sample has a few hundred thousand clones; about 90% occur a single time. More than 1% of the sample goes to the ten largest clones.

What the study reported, not specific to this receptor: The quantity of clinical and demographic metadata differed by source and by participant and was supplied without curation.

Sequencing input: PBMCs or T cells enriched from blood (not recorded which). The receptor was isolated from a woman younger than 45 who had recovered from COVID-19. The sequence links TRBV3-1 (or the pseudogene TRBV3-2) to TRBJ2-1, with 8 bases matching TRBD2. The sequenced DNA: TGTGCCAGCAGCCAAGACCCCAGAATAGCGGGGTACCTCAATGAGCAGTTCTTC. It specifies CASSQDPRIAGYLNEQFF.